The clone carrying this T cell receptor beta chain was recorded a few times. The antigen is undetermined. Repertoires were generated with immunoSEQ multiplex PCR, while TCRdb's copy carries only in-frame clones and drops some. The sample lists around 140,000 clones; 70% to 90% were seen once. Germline CDR1 is MNHEY and CDR2 is SVGAGI. The ends were cut back, 2 bases at V and 1 base at J, with 6 bases in the middle. CDR3 length: 13 amino acids. The data are from a study of T cell responses to AZD1222 COVID-19 vaccine. About the research overall: Timing groups of about 4 and about 12 weeks for second doses were pooled. General study points: Repertoires were obtained solely post-peak T cell response. The donor cohort was predominantly white British with a female majority, and clonal diversity may have been underestimated.

The chain links TRBV6-5 to TRBJ2-7, with no clear D. The input for sequencing was peripheral blood, taken on day 0 of AZD1222 vaccination. The receptor's source is an adult in good health. This CDR3 reads CASSYQVSYEQYF. The CDR3 bases are TGTGCCAGCAGTTACCAGGTGTCCTACGAGCAGTACTTC.